The next 17 T cell receptor beta chains were all read from a single sample in a study of blood T cell repertoires in COVID-19. The data were produced by immunoSEQ multiplex PCR, yet TCRdb's version contains in-frame clones alone and is incomplete. The sample includes some 200,000 clones, around 81% of them seen just once. The sequencing input was PBMCs or T cells enriched from blood (not recorded which). The receptors were sampled from a woman aged 45-60 years with acute COVID-19.

The chain combines TRBV4-3 with TRBJ2-3; TRBD2 might be the D (7 bases). Trimming shortened V by 0 bases and J by 6 bases, and 13 bases separated the two germline ends. Looked up from germline, CDR1 is LGHNA and CDR2 is YSLEER. The CDR3 totals 15 residues. The CDR3 DNA is TGCGCCAGCAGCCAAGAGGGGGGGCGCGGGGATACGCAGTATTTT. This gives the protein CASSQEGGRGDTQYF.

This chain connects TRBV24-1 to TRBJ1-2; D remains unclear. The V and J ends lost 6 bases and 6 bases respectively, with 10 bases between them. Per the germline V gene, CDR1 is KGHDR and CDR2 is SFDVKD. This CDR3 comprises 12 residues. DNA of the CDR3: TGTGCCACCAGTCGGGAGGCTGATGGCTACACCTTC. It codes for CATSREADGYTF.

In nucleotides, the CDR3 is TGTGCCAGCAGCCCCCTAACCCCGGGACAGGGAGGGGGGCACTATGGCTACACCTTC. Amino acids: CASSPLTPGQGGGHYGYTF. J is TRBJ1-2 and V is TRBV28; TRBD1 agrees at 9 bases. The CDR3 contains 19 residues. The V gene end was trimmed by 6 bases and the J gene end by 3 bases; junction bases not matched to a gene: 20. Germline V gene data show CDR1 as MDHEN and CDR2 as SYDVKM.

The CDR3 loop is CATSRDSGQGAANEKLFF. The CDR3 nucleotides read TGTGCCACCAGCAGAGATTCGGGACAGGGGGCGGCTAATGAAAAACTGTTTTTT. The chain has TRBV15 and TRBJ1-4; 12 bases line up with TRBD1. Per germline, CDR1 LNHNV and CDR2 YYDKDF (reference sequence). V was clipped by 0 bases and J by 3 bases; unmatched bases: 5. The CDR3 runs to 18 residues.

As DNA, the CDR3 is TGTGCCAGTAGTACGACAGGTACCCATAATTCACCCCTCCACTTT. Translating gives CASSTTGTHNSPLHF. V gene TRBV19 combines with J gene TRBJ1-6; D is perhaps TRBD1 (6 bases). Germline V CDR1 and CDR2: LNHDA, SQIVND (reference sequence). The CDR3 is 15 amino acids. V was cut by 4 bases and J by 5 bases, with 12 bases left in between. The full variable domain, with the rest looked up from reference TRBV19 and TRBJ1-6, is DGGITQSPKYLFRKEGQNVTLSCEQNLNHDAMYWYRQDPGQGLRLIYYSQIVNDFQKGDIAEGYSVSREKKESFPLTVTSAQKNPTAFYLCASSTTGTHNSPLHFGNGTRLTVT.

This clone has just a few counts. CDR3 nucleotides: TGTGCCAGCAGCCCGGACAGGAGCTCCTACAATGAGCAGTTCTTC. Amino acids: CASSPDRSSYNEQFF. V is TRBV3-1 (or the pseudogene TRBV3-2) and J is TRBJ2-1; TRBD1 aligns across 7 bases. The CDR3 length is 15 residues. After removal of 4 bases from V and 0 bases from J, the junction contained 3 bases not matched to a gene. The germline V gene encodes CDR1 LGHDT and CDR2 YNNKEL (reference sequence).

This chain links TRBV6-2 or TRBV6-3 with TRBJ2-7; weak D call: TRBD1 (6 bases). Trimming removed 6 bases at V and 3 bases at J, with 15 bases between. CDR1 and CDR2 from the germline V gene are MNHEY and SVGEGT. The CDR3 consists of 14 residues. CDR3 sequence: CASSLRGTVYEQYF. The CDR3 DNA is TGTGCCAGCAGCCTGAGGGGGACCGTCTACGAGCAGTACTTC.

V is TRBV7-6 and J is TRBJ2-3; no clear D. The CDR3 loop spans 15 amino acids. Trimming stripped 3 bases from V and 2 bases from J, with 12 bases between. Per germline, CDR1 SGHVS and CDR2 FNYEAQ. CDR3 sequence: CASSFGGRSTDTQYF. In nucleotides, the CDR3 is TGTGCCAGCAGCTTTGGTGGCAGGTCCACAGATACGCAGTATTTT.

The chain recombines TRBV4-3 with TRBJ1-5; D ambiguous. Germline CDR1 reads LGHNA; CDR2 reads YSLEER. Trimming took off 0 bases at V and 0 bases at J, with 9 bases between the two ends. CDR3 length equals 16 residues. The CDR3 coding sequence is TGCGCCAGCAGCCAAGAGTACGTAGATAGCAATCAGCCCCAGCATTTT. Its protein is CASSQEYVDSNQPQHF.

The rearrangement joins TRBV28 to TRBJ2-7, with TRBD1 matching 9 bases. J lost 6 bases, V lost 3 bases, and 9 bases had no gene match. Germline-derived CDR1 and CDR2 are MDHEN and SYDVKM. This CDR3 is 15 amino acids long. CDR3 sequence: CASSLAGTGSSEQYF. CDR3 DNA sequence: TGTGCCAGCAGTTTGGCCGGGACAGGGTCGTCCGAGCAGTACTTC.

The V and J genes are TRBV7-2 and TRBJ2-1; 11 nucleotides match TRBD2. This CDR3 comprises 19 residues. CDR1 SGHTA and CDR2 FQGNSA come from the germline V gene. V dropped 5 bases and J dropped 2; count of bases not matched to a gene: 14. CDR3 sequence reads: CASSPPRASGGQAYNEQFF. The CDR3 DNA is TGTGCCAGCAGCCCACCGAGGGCTAGCGGGGGGCAGGCCTACAATGAGCAGTTCTTC.

This chain connects TRBV7-9 to TRBJ1-5, with 10 bases matching TRBD1. The ends lost 7 bases at V and 7 bases at J; junction bases unmatched: 4. Germline CDR1 and CDR2: SEHNR and FQNEAQ (reference sequence). The CDR3 contains 13 residues. CDR3: CASTGTGAQPQHF. The CDR3 bases are TGTGCCAGCACCGGGACAGGGGCACAGCCCCAGCATTTT.

The J gene is TRBJ2-3, the V gene TRBV29-1, with 11 bases fitting TRBD2. The germline CDR1 and CDR2 sequences are SQVTM and ANQGSEA. The J segment lost 5 bases and the V segment lost 5 bases, leaving 9 bases of the junction unmatched. The CDR3 covers 15 residues. The CDR3 sequence is CSVQKLAGERDTQYF. The CDR3 DNA reads as TGCAGCGTTCAAAAACTAGCGGGAGAGCGAGATACGCAGTATTTT.

This sequence joins TRBV11-2 and TRBJ1-6; 11 nucleotides agree with TRBD1. CDR3 size: 15 residues. J gave up 8 bases and V 2 bases, and 2 bases lay outside the gene matches. Germline values: CDR1 SGHAT, CDR2 FQNNGV. CDR3 sequence reads: CASSLWDRGYSPLHF. CDR3 nucleotides: TGTGCCAGCAGCTTATGGGACAGGGGGTATTCACCCCTCCACTTT.

In this sample, this clone turned up a few times. The V and J genes are TRBV4-1 and TRBJ2-3; 8 bases map to TRBD1. Germline V lookup: CDR1 MGHRA, CDR2 YSYEKL. Germline trimming cut 1 base from V and 2 bases from J; bases unmatched to any gene: 11. This CDR3 is built from 18 residues. This chain's CDR3 is CASSQVQTGTGNTDTQYF. The CDR3 DNA reads as TGCGCCAGCAGCCAAGTACAAACCGGGACAGGAAACACAGATACGCAGTATTTT.

The chain couples TRBV7-2 to TRBJ2-1; 7 nucleotides agree with TRBD2. The germline V gene encodes CDR1 SGHTA and CDR2 FQGNSA. The CDR3 spans 16 residues. J gave up 7 bases and V 1 base, and 10 bases lay outside the gene matches. CDR3 residues: CASSLDAASGFNEQFF. The CDR3 DNA follows: TGTGCCAGCAGCTTAGATGCGGCTAGCGGTTTTAATGAGCAGTTCTTC. Looking up the rest from reference TRBV7-2 and TRBJ2-1 gives the full variable domain: GAGVSQSPSNKVTEKGKDVELRCDPISGHTALYWYRQSLGQGLEFLIYFQGNSAPDKSGLPSDRFSAERTGGSVSTLTIQRTQQEDSAVYLCASSLDAASGFNEQFFGPGTRLTVL.

This clone was observed a few times. The V gene is TRBV28, the J gene TRBJ2-3; the D gene is possibly TRBD1 (8 bases). V lost 8 bases and J lost 6, with 15 bases in between. Germline V gives CDR1 MDHEN, CDR2 SYDVKM. CDR3 length: 13 residues. The CDR3 region has the DNA TGTGCCAGCTTACAGGGGGGGAGGGATACGCAGTATTTT. Its protein product is CASLQGGRDTQYF.